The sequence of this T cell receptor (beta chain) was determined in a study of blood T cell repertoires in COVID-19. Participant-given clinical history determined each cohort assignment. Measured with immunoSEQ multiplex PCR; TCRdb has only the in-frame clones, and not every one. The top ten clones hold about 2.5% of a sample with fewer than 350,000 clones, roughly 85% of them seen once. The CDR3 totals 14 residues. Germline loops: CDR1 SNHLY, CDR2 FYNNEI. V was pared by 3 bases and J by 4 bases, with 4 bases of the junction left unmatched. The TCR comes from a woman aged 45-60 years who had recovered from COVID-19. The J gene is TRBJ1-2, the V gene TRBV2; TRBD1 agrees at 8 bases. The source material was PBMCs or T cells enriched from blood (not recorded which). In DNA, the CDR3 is TGTGCCAGCAGTGAGACGACAGGGGTCTATGGCTACACCTTC. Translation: CASSETTGVYGYTF.